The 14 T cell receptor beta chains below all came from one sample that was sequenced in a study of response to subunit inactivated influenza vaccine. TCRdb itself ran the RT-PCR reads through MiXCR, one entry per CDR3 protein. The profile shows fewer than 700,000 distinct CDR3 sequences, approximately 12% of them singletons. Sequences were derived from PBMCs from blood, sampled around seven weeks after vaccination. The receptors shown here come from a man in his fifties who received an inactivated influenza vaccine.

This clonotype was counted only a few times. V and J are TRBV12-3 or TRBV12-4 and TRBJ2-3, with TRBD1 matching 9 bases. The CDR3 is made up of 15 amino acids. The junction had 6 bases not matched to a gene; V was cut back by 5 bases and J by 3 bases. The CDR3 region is CASSGNRGRTDTQYF. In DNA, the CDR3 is TGTGCCAGCAGTGGGAACAGGGGGCGTACAGATACGCAGTATTTT.

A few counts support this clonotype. The CDR3 region is CASSLGRRTNEKLFF. CDR3 nucleotide sequence: TGTGCCAGCAGTTTGGGGCGGCGGACGAATGAAAAACTGTTTTTT. This rearrangement joins TRBV28 to TRBJ1-4, with a weak D call TRBD1 (5 bases). This CDR3 contains 15 residues. V lost 3 bases and J 5 bases, leaving 13 bases between the germline ends. Germline lookup yields CDR1 MDHEN and CDR2 SYDVKM.

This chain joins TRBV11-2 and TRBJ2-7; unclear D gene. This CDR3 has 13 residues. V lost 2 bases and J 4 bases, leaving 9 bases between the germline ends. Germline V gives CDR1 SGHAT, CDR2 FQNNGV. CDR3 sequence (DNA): TGTGCCAGCAGCTTAAGCTACTTTTACGAGCAGTACTTC. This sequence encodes CASSLSYFYEQYF.

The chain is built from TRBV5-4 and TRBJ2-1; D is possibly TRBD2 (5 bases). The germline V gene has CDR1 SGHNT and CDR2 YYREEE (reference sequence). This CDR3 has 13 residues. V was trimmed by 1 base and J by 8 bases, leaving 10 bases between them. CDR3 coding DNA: TGTGCCAGCAGCTTGCAGGTCGGGGATGAGCAGTTCTTC. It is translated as CASSLQVGDEQFF.

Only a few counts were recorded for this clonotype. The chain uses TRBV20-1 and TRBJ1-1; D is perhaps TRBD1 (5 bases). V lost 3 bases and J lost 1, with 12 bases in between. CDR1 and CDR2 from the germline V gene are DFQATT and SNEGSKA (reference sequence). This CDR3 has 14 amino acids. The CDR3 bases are TGCAGTGCTAGCCGAACAGGATGGAACACTGAAGCTTTCTTT. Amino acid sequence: CSASRTGWNTEAFF.

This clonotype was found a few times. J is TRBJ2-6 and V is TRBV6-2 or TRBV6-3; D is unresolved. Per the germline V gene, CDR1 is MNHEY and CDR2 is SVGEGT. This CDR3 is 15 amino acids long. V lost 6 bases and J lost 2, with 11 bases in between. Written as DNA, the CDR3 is TGTGCCAGCAGCACCACCAACCCTGGGGCCAACGTCCTGACTTTC. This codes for CASSTTNPGANVLTF.

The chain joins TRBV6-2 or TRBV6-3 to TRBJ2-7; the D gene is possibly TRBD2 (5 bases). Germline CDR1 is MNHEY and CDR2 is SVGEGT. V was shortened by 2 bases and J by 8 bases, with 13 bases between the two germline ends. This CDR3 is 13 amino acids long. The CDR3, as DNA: TGTGCCAGCAGTTACGTGGGGAGCGGCCAGCAGTACTTC. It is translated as CASSYVGSGQQYF.

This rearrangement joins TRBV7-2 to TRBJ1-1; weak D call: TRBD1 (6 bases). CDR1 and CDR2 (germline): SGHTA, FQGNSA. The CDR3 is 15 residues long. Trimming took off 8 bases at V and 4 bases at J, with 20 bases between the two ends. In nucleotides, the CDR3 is TGTGCCAGCCGAACCTCCGGGGGCCAGCGCACTGAAGCTTTCTTT. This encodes CASRTSGGQRTEAFF.

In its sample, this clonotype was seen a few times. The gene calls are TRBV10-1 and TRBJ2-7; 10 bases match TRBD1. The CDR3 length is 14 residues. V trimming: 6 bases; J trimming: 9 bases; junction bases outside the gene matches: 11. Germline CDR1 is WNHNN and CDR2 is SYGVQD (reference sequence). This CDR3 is CASSRDRGSAAQYF. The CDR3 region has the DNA TGCGCCAGCAGCCGGGACAGGGGCTCCGCCGCGCAGTACTTC.

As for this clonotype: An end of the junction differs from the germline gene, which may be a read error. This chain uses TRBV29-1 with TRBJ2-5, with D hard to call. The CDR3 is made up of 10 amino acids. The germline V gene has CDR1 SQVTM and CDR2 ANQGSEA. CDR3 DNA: TGCAGCGTTAAAGAAGAGACCCAGTACTTC. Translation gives CSVKEETQYF.

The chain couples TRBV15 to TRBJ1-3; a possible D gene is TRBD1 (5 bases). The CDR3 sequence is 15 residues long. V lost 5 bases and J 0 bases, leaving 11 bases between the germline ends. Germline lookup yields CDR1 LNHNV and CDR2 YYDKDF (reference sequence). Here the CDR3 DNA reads TGTGCCACCAGCTGGGGCTCAAGCTCTGGAAACACCATATATTTT. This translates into CATSWGSSSGNTIYF.

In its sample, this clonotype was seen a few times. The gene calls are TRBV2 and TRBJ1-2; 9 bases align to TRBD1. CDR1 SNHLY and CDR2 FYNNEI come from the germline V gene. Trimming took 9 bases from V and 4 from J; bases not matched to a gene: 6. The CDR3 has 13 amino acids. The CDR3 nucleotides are TGTGCCAGGTTACCGGGACAGGGCTATGGCTACACCTTC. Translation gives CARLPGQGYGYTF.

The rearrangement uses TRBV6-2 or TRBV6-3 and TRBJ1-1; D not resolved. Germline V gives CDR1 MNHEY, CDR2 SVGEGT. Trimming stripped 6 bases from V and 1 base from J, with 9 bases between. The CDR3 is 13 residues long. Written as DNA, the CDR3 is TGTGCCAGCAGCCGACCGCAGAACACTGAAGCTTTCTTT. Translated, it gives CASSRPQNTEAFF.

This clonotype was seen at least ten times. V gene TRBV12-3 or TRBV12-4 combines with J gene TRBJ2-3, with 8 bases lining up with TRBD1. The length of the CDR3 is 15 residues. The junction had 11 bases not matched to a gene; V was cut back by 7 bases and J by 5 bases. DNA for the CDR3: TGTGCCAGCACTCCCTTATCAGGGGGCGGAGATACGCAGTATTTT. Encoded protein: CASTPLSGGGDTQYF.